This T cell receptor (beta chain) derives from a study of vaccination effects on CD4 cells after COVID-19. There are 14 residues in the CDR3. CDR1 is LGHDT and CDR2 is YNNKEL in the germline V gene (reference sequence). V shed 3 bases and J shed 2 bases, with 10 bases lying between them. Measured with immunoSEQ multiplex PCR; TCRdb has only the in-frame clones, and not every one. The sample records tens of thousands of clones, over 65% being singletons. Study observations and caveats: Only a single clone (1 of 255 vaccine-induced clones in healthy vaccinees) cross-reacted with common cold coronaviruses.

As concerns this clone: The antigen is not known.

It was after approximately 10 days of culture that CD4+ T cells were isolated. Each participant was given two doses of one vaccine (BNT162b2 or mRNA-1273). The chain is built from TRBV3-1 (or the pseudogene TRBV3-2) and TRBJ1-2; perhaps TRBD1 as D (5 bases). The receptor was derived from a human donor who received a COVID-19 vaccine. The source material was CD4+ T cells from PBMCs cultured without peptide, sampled after COVID-19 vaccination. CDR3 bases: TGTGCCAGCAGCCAGAAGGGGTCGAACTATGGCTACACCTTC. Protein product: CASSQKGSNYGYTF.